The 17 T cell receptor beta chains in this list originate from one sample, sequenced in a study of regulatory T cells in long-lasting Graves disease. This sample's time point: newly diagnosed GD, antithyroid drugs for less than 3 months. PBMC RNA served as the TCR library source. Investigators prepared the TCR beta libraries by applying iRepertoire HTBI primers and Arm-PCR of CDR3 regions. TCRdb reprocessed the multiplex PCR reads with MiXCR, giving one entry per CDR3 protein. The sample records roughly 440,000 distinct CDR3 sequences, over 15% being singletons. These records were also assigned to another study, of T cells in Graves' hyperthyroidism and ophthalmopathy.

Sequences were derived from peripheral blood mononuclear cells (PBMCs), sampled at new diagnosis, from a patient treated with antithyroid drugs. These receptor sequences come from a woman under 30 with Graves disease.

Details on this clonotype: Compared with germline, one end of the junction differs, possibly owing to a read error. V is TRBV6-1 and J is TRBJ2-6, with a possible D match to TRBD1 (5 bases). Per germline, CDR1 MNHNS and CDR2 SASEGT. This CDR3 is built from 16 residues. The chain's CDR3 is CACRAGGKSGANVLTF. The CDR3 nucleotides are TGTGCCTGCAGGGCTGGCGGAAAATCTGGGGCCAACGTCCTGACTTTC.

This clonotype was counted between two and nine times. The chain couples TRBV15 to TRBJ2-3, with D perhaps matching TRBD1 or TRBD2 (6 bases each). The length of the CDR3 is 15 residues. Trimming left V 3 bases short and J 4 bases short, with 14 bases between. CDR1 is LNHNV, CDR2 YYDKDF, per germline (reference sequence). This CDR3 is CATSRGAGGADTQYF. The CDR3 DNA reads as TGTGCCACCAGCAGGGGGGCCGGGGGTGCAGATACGCAGTATTTT.

The rearrangement uses TRBV5-6 and TRBJ2-5, with 8 positions matching TRBD1. V lost 2 bases, J lost 2 bases, and 8 bases stayed unmatched. CDR3 length: 16 residues. CDR1 and CDR2 (germline): SGHDT, YYEEEE. The CDR3 is CASSLYGQGRQETQYF. The CDR3 DNA is TGTGCCAGCAGCTTATACGGACAGGGCCGTCAAGAGACCCAGTACTTC. Combining the CDR3 with reference TRBV5-6 and TRBJ2-5 gives the whole variable domain DAGVTQSPTHLIKTRGQQVTLRCSPKSGHDTVSWYQQALGQGPQFIFQYYEEEERQRGNFPDRFSGHQFPNYSSELNVNALLLGDSALYLCASSLYGQGRQETQYFGPGTRLLVL.

In its sample, this clonotype was seen many times. The chain recombines TRBV11-1 with TRBJ2-7, with a possible D match to TRBD1 (5 bases). The CDR3 loop spans 13 amino acids. Trimming took off 5 bases at V and 6 bases at J, with 14 bases between the two ends. The V gene's germline CDR1 is SGHAT and CDR2 FQDESV (reference sequence). The CDR3 nucleotides are TGTGCCAGCAGCCCAACAGGACCTGGCGAGCAGTACTTC. It codes for CASSPTGPGEQYF.

This clonotype was detected many times. Relative to the germline gene, one junction end is altered; a read error may explain this. This chain uses TRBV28 with TRBJ2-1, with D maybe TRBD2 (6 bases). CDR1 is MDHEN, CDR2 SYDVKM, per germline. This CDR3 spans 14 amino acids. The CDR3 spells CASSSLRLASVMVF. The CDR3 DNA sequence: TGTGCCAGCAGTTCCCTCAGACTGGCTAGCGTCATGGTCTTC. The whole variable domain, remainder taken from reference TRBV28 and TRBJ2-1, is DVKVTQSSRYLVKRTGEKVFLECVQDMDHENMFWYRQDPGLGLRLIYFSYDVKMKEKGDIPEGYSVSREKKERFSLILESASTNQTSMYLCASSSLRLASVMVFGPGTRLTVL.

This clonotype was seen many times. This chain uses TRBV20-1 with TRBJ2-1, with D maybe TRBD2 (6 bases). The germline CDR1 and CDR2 sequences are DFQATT and SNEGSKA (reference sequence). This CDR3 has 14 residues. V was shortened by 5 bases and J by 7 bases, with 18 bases between the two germline ends. The CDR3, as DNA: TGCAGTGCTTCGCTAACGGGACTCTGGAATGAGCAGTTCTTC. As protein: CSASLTGLWNEQFF.

There are many counts of this clonotype. This rearrangement joins TRBV24-1 to TRBJ1-4; D is perhaps TRBD1 (5 bases). V lost 6 bases to trimming and J lost 3 bases, with 10 bases between them. CDR1 and CDR2 (germline): KGHDR, SFDVKD. The CDR3 runs 14 residues. For the CDR3, the DNA is TGTGCCACCAGTCCCGGGACGCCTAATGAAAAACTGTTTTTT. This codes for CATSPGTPNEKLFF.

The sample holds many counts of this clonotype. This chain joins TRBV6-5 and TRBJ2-5, with a weak D call TRBD2 (6 bases). Germline V gene data show CDR1 as MNHEY and CDR2 as SVGAGI. The CDR3 totals 12 residues. V was pared by 6 bases and J by 5 bases, with 10 bases between. The CDR3 bases are TGTGCCAGCAGCTACGGAGGGGAGACCCAGTACTTC. Residues: CASSYGGETQYF.

The table lists this clonotype with many counts. The chain is built from TRBV11-2 and TRBJ2-5; TRBD2 matches 8 bases. The V and J ends lost 4 bases and 2 bases, in that order; junction bases with no gene match: 6. The CDR3 is made up of 15 amino acids. Germline CDR1 reads SGHAT; CDR2 reads FQNNGV. The chain's CDR3 is CASSSGLAFQETQYF. Written as DNA, the CDR3 is TGTGCCAGCAGCTCCGGACTAGCTTTTCAAGAGACCCAGTACTTC.

This clonotype was observed a few times. The chain uses TRBV6-1 and TRBJ2-1; 13 bases are a match to TRBD2. The V gene end was trimmed by 7 bases and the J gene end by 4 bases; junction bases not matched to a gene: 4. Germline values: CDR1 MNHNS, CDR2 SASEGT. The CDR3 spans 15 residues. CDR3 protein: CASKLAGGAYNEQFF. The CDR3 bases are TGTGCCAGCAAACTAGCGGGAGGGGCTTACAATGAGCAGTTCTTC.

Points on this clonotype: With a much larger clone just one base away, this may be a read error. This chain links TRBV20-1 with TRBJ2-1; TRBD2 aligns across 9 bases. The germline gives CDR1 DFQATT, CDR2 SNEGSKA (reference sequence). The CDR3 is 15 residues long. Losses at the gene ends were 3 bases for V and 10 bases for J; bases not matched to a gene: 13. CDR3 residues: CSARPVGGTSIEQFF. Here the CDR3 DNA reads TGCAGTGCTAGGCCGGTTGGGGGGACTAGCATCGAGCAGTTCTTC.

This clonotype came up a few times. The rearrangement uses TRBV24-1 and TRBJ2-3; a possible D gene is TRBD2 (5 bases). Trimming left V 4 bases short and J 6 bases short, with 25 bases between. Per germline, CDR1 KGHDR and CDR2 SFDVKD. The CDR3 is 18 residues long. The DNA for the CDR3 is TGTGCCACCAGTGACCCCATGAAACTAGTACCCGGGCTCGATACGCAGTATTTT. Its protein product is CATSDPMKLVPGLDTQYF.

V and J are TRBV10-3 and TRBJ1-1, with D tentatively TRBD1 (5 bases). Per germline, CDR1 ENHRY and CDR2 SYGVKD. This CDR3 has 13 residues. V lost 10 bases and J 0 bases, leaving 12 bases between the germline ends. CDR3 sequence: CASQGALNTEAFF. CDR3 nucleotide sequence: TGTGCCAGCCAGGGAGCCCTGAACACTGAAGCTTTCTTT.

This clonotype was recorded at least ten times. The CDR3 here is CASRVAQGVDTF. DNA of the CDR3: TGTGCCAGTAGAGTTGCACAGGGGGTGGACACCTTC. The V gene is TRBV12-3 or TRBV12-4, the J gene TRBJ1-2; TRBD1 agrees at 8 bases. This CDR3 is 12 amino acids long. Germline trimming cut 9 bases from V and 12 bases from J; bases unmatched to any gene: 12.

This clonotype was detected ten times or more. V and J are TRBV28 and TRBJ1-3; 9 bases agree with TRBD1. Trimming removed 7 bases from V and 2 bases from J; junction bases left unmatched: 12. CDR1 is MDHEN and CDR2 is SYDVKM in the germline V gene. The CDR3 runs to 17 residues. CDR3: CASTPLGRQGAGNTIYF. CDR3 DNA sequence: TGTGCCAGCACCCCCTTAGGGAGACAGGGGGCTGGAAACACCATATATTTT.

This clonotype appeared many times. This clone may be a read error of a much larger clone one base away. V gene TRBV28 combines with J gene TRBJ2-1, with TRBD2 matching 10 bases. The germline V gene encodes CDR1 MDHEN and CDR2 SYDVKM. The V segment lost 10 bases and the J segment 2 bases; nucleotides outside the gene matches: 11. This CDR3 is 16 amino acids long. The CDR3 DNA follows: TGTGCCATCGCTGAGTCAGCGGGAGGGCCCTACAATGAGCAGTTCTTC. As protein: CAIAESAGGPYNEQFF.

This clonotype was counted at least ten times. The genes are TRBV15 and TRBJ1-1, with D unclear. Per the germline V gene, CDR1 is LNHNV and CDR2 is YYDKDF (reference sequence). The V end was cut by 0 bases, the J end by 1 base, with 9 bases between. The CDR3 is made up of 15 amino acids. The CDR3 spells CATSRDRIPNTEAFF. CDR3 DNA sequence: TGTGCCACCAGCAGAGATCGGATCCCGAACACTGAAGCTTTCTTT.